These 2 T cell receptor beta chains were sequenced from one sample in a study of regulatory T cells in long-lasting Graves disease. The time point was: newly diagnosed GD, antithyroid drugs for less than 3 months. The TCR library was prepared using RNA isolated from PBMCs. Through Arm-PCR of CDR3 regions and iRepertoire HTBI primers, TCR beta libraries were built. In TCRdb, the multiplex PCR reads were re-called with MiXCR into one record per CDR3 protein. The sample lists over 200,000 distinct CDR3 sequences, more than 15% seen once, with roughly 15% in the top ten. The sample also formed part of further work on T cells in Graves' hyperthyroidism and ophthalmopathy.

The sequences come from peripheral blood mononuclear cells (PBMCs), collected at new diagnosis, from a patient treated with antithyroid drugs. The receptor set was obtained from a woman aged 25-40 years with Graves disease.

There are many counts of this clonotype. DNA of the CDR3: TGTGCCAGCAGTATCAGGGGTGGTAACACTGAAGCTTTCTTT. Protein sequence: CASSIRGGNTEAFF. The rearrangement joins TRBV12-3 or TRBV12-4 to TRBJ1-1; tentative D call: TRBD1 (6 bases). The CDR3 consists of 14 residues. V gave up 5 bases and J gave up 2 bases, with 12 bases separating them.

The V call is TRBV28, the J call TRBJ1-6, with D hard to call. CDR1 and CDR2 (germline): MDHEN, SYDVKM. The V gene lost 4 bases and the J gene lost 7 bases, with 14 bases spanning the gap. The CDR3 has 15 amino acids. The CDR3 reads CASSSPGQSNSPLHF. The DNA of the CDR3 is TGTGCCAGCAGTTCACCCGGCCAGTCCAATTCACCCCTCCACTTT.